The 27 T cell receptor beta chains listed next were all sequenced from one sample in a study of low-dose radiotherapy and immunotherapy resistance in tumors. Alpha and beta chains were covered, as first-strand cDNA relied on TRAV- and TRBV-specific primers. For amplifying TCRs, the PCR ran for about 20 cycles with Phusion, which was used together with a constant-region primer and the adapter on the V primers. TCRdb ran MiXCR on the reads and lists one entry per CDR3 protein. The sample has more than 70,000 distinct CDR3 sequences, 20% to 25% seen once. Time point defined: after trial treatment. Documented treatment: LDRT plus nivolumab, ipilimumab, low-dose cyclophosphamide and aspirin (RACIN trial). This specimen was PBMCs, taken after low-dose radiotherapy plus immunotherapy. These TCRs come from a female donor with ovarian cancer.

The sample holds many counts of this clonotype. The V and J genes are TRBV11-3 and TRBJ2-4, with D possibly called TRBD1 or TRBD2 (5 bases each). V lost 3 bases, J lost 6 bases, and 12 bases lay in between. CDR1 is SGHNT, CDR2 YENEEA, per germline. The CDR3 is made up of 14 amino acids. CDR3: CASSFRDGANIQYF. DNA of the CDR3: TGTGCCAGCAGCTTCCGGGACGGGGCAAACATTCAGTACTTC.

This clonotype was found many times. The rearrangement links TRBV12-3 or TRBV12-4 to TRBJ2-1, with 14 bases that match TRBD2. This CDR3 has 14 amino acids. In DNA, the CDR3 is TGTGTCTCCGGGACTAGCGGGAGTATTAGTGAGCAGTTCTTC. This translates into CVSGTSGSISEQFF.

On this clonotype: A read error is possible here, since a much larger clone lies one base away. The chain employs TRBV15 and TRBJ1-2; D is uncertain. Germline-derived CDR1 and CDR2 are LNHNV and YYDKDF (reference sequence). The CDR3 covers 15 residues. CDR3 amino acids: CATCRARERRYGYTF. CDR3 sequence (DNA): TGTGCCACCTGCAGAGCCCGGGAACGCCGCTATGGCTACACCTTC.

The sample holds many counts of this clonotype. The chain combines TRBV30 with TRBJ1-1, with D maybe TRBD1 (5 bases). CDR1 and CDR2 (germline): GTSNPN, SVGIG (reference sequence). The CDR3 has 13 amino acids. V was pared by 0 bases and J by 3 bases, with 8 bases between. As DNA, the CDR3 is TGTGCCTGGAGTGTGAGGGGCGACACTGAAGCTTTCTTT. Its translation is CAWSVRGDTEAFF.

This clonotype was counted a single time. CDR3 region: CASSSHQRESYEQYF. As DNA, the CDR3 is TGTGCCAGCAGTTCCCACCAGCGGGAATCCTACGAGCAGTACTTC. The chain carries TRBV12-3 or TRBV12-4 and TRBJ2-7; 7 bases match TRBD2. The junction had 7 bases not matched to a gene; V was cut back by 4 bases and J by 1 base. This CDR3 spans 15 amino acids.

This clonotype appeared many times. The chain has TRBV20-1 and TRBJ2-3; 12 nucleotides line up with TRBD2. CDR3 length equals 16 residues. The V gene end was trimmed by 6 bases and the J gene end by 5 bases; junction bases not matched to a gene: 12. Looked up from germline, CDR1 is DFQATT and CDR2 is SNEGSKA (reference sequence). CDR3 DNA: TGCAGTGCGCACGGACTAGCGGGGCGGCCAGGAGATACGCAGTATTTT. As protein: CSAHGLAGRPGDTQYF.

Comments on this clonotype: Only one base separates this from a far larger clonotype, so it likely reflects a read error. The V call is TRBV4-1, the J call TRBJ2-1; a weak D match, TRBD1 (6 bases). CDR1 is MGHRA, CDR2 YSYEKL, per germline. V was shortened by 6 bases and J by 13 bases, with 19 bases between the two germline ends. The length of the CDR3 is 13 residues. The CDR3 loop is CASRDRNQETQFF. CDR3 nucleotide sequence: TGCGCCAGCAGGGACAGAAACCAAGAGACCCAGTTCTTC.

This clonotype was detected ten times or more. The chain carries TRBV2 and TRBJ2-1, with TRBD2 matching over 12 bases. The length of the CDR3 is 15 residues. The germline gives CDR1 SNHLY, CDR2 FYNNEI. Trimming removed 6 bases from V and 7 bases from J; junction bases left unmatched: 7. The CDR3 nucleotides are TGTGCCAGCAGAGCTAGCGGGGGGGCTTATAATGAGCAGTTCTTC. Residues: CASRASGGAYNEQFF.

Notes on this clonotype: It is likely a read error: a sequence one base away is far more abundant. The rearrangement joins TRBV5-1 to TRBJ2-5; a possible D gene is TRBD1 (6 bases). The J call is in doubt because the DNA end fits TRBJ2-7 better. This CDR3 contains 14 residues. Germline V CDR1 and CDR2: SGHRS, YFSETQ. The CDR3 DNA is TGCGCCAGCAGCCGCGAATGGGGGCAAGGCGAGCAGTACTTC. As protein: CASSREWGQGEQYF.

This clonotype was seen a few times. This chain links TRBV20-1 with TRBJ2-5, with 9 nucleotides matching TRBD2. Germline V CDR1 and CDR2: DFQATT, SNEGSKA (reference sequence). This CDR3 comprises 14 residues. Trimming took 3 bases from V and 1 from J; bases not matched to a gene: 3. CDR3 amino acids: CSASRLAAQETQYF. The CDR3 nucleotides read TGCAGTGCTAGCCGACTAGCGGCCCAAGAGACCCAGTACTTC.

This clonotype came up many times. J is TRBJ1-2 and V is TRBV15; perhaps TRBD1 as D (6 bases). There are 19 residues in the CDR3. V lost 1 base and J lost 1, with 22 bases in between. CDR1 is LNHNV, CDR2 YYDKDF, per germline (reference sequence). This CDR3 is CATSRGQPGHLSINYGYTF. The DNA of the CDR3 is TGTGCCACCAGCAGAGGGCAGCCGGGACACCTAAGCATTAACTATGGCTACACCTTC.

This clonotype was counted many times. The V and J genes are TRBV7-8 and TRBJ2-1; D is possibly TRBD2 (6 bases). This CDR3 has 14 residues. The V gene's germline CDR1 is SGHVS and CDR2 FQNEAQ. V dropped 3 bases and J dropped 3 bases, with 9 bases sitting between them. This chain's CDR3 is CASSFSGNYNEQFF. The CDR3 nucleotides read TGTGCCAGCAGCTTTAGCGGAAACTACAATGAGCAGTTCTTC.

As to this clonotype: A far larger clone is only one base removed, so a read error is likely. This chain links TRBV6-5 with TRBJ2-2; TRBD2 agrees at 8 bases. V gave up 0 bases and J gave up 4 bases; unmatched junction bases: 7. The CDR3 consists of 17 residues. Germline V gene lookup returns CDR1 MNHEY and CDR2 SVGAGI. The CDR3 region has the DNA TGTGCCAGCAGTTACTCGGGCCTAGCGGGCATCACCGGGGAGCTGTTTTTT. Residues: CASSYSGLAGITGELFF.

This clonotype appeared many times. This chain uses TRBV30 with TRBJ1-5; D is undetermined. Per the germline V gene, CDR1 is GTSNPN and CDR2 is SVGIG (reference sequence). Between the trimmed V and J ends, which lost 1 base and 4 bases, there was a span of 17 bases. The CDR3 covers 16 residues. The DNA for the CDR3 is TGTGCCTGGAGTGGGGCCCAGGTCGGCGCAAATCAGCCCCAGCATTTT. Protein sequence: CAWSGAQVGANQPQHF. The full variable domain, in which reference TRBV30 and TRBJ1-5 provide the parts outside the CDR3, is SQTIHQWPATLVQPVGSPLSLECTVEGTSNPNLYWYRQAAGRGLQLLFYSVGIGQISSEVPQNLSASRPQDRQFILSSKKLLLSDSGFYLCAWSGAQVGANQPQHFGDGTRLSIL.

This clonotype appeared many times. The genes are TRBV20-1 and TRBJ2-7; 7 bases line up with TRBD2. Germline V gene data show CDR1 as DFQATT and CDR2 as SNEGSKA (reference sequence). V was pared by 5 bases and J by 2 bases, with 6 bases of the junction left unmatched. CDR3 length equals 13 residues. The CDR3 loop is CSAAGLLAYEQYF. The CDR3 DNA reads TGCAGTGCTGCGGGACTACTAGCCTACGAGCAGTACTTC.

As regards this clonotype: This may be a read error: a much more frequent sequence differs by one nucleotide. V and J are TRBV7-9 and TRBJ1-2; no definite D call. Between the trimmed V and J ends, which lost 3 bases and 8 bases, there was a span of 16 bases. The CDR3 consists of 14 residues. Germline CDR1 and CDR2: SEHNR and FQNEAQ (reference sequence). CDR3 protein: CASSFSNTRWGYTF. The CDR3 DNA sequence: TGTGCCAGCAGCTTCTCCAACACCCGTTGGGGCTACACCTTC.

As for this clonotype: This is likely an artifact of a read error, given a far larger clone one base away. The chain has TRBV5-5 and TRBJ2-1, with TRBD2 matching 12 bases. Germline CDR1 SGHKS, CDR2 YYEKEE (reference sequence). The CDR3 is made up of 15 amino acids. The trim removed 4 bases at V and 10 bases at J, leaving 9 bases unmatched. DNA of the CDR3: TGTGCCAGCAGCGTCCAGACTAGCGGGAGTCGCGAGCAGTTCTTC. This sequence encodes CASSVQTSGSREQFF.

The chain is built from TRBV28 and TRBJ2-1, with 11 bases fitting TRBD1. The CDR3 runs 17 residues. V dropped 5 bases and J dropped 3; count of bases not matched to a gene: 9. Germline V gene sequence: CDR1 MDHEN, CDR2 SYDVKM. In DNA form, the CDR3 reads TGTGCCAGCAGTAAATTAGGCGGGACAGGGGGCTACAATGAGCAGTTCTTC. It encodes CASSKLGGTGGYNEQFF.

This clonotype showed up many times. The chain uses TRBV7-9 and TRBJ2-1; D ambiguous. Trimming stripped 3 bases from V and 7 bases from J, with 4 bases between. Per the germline V gene, CDR1 is SEHNR and CDR2 is FQNEAQ (reference sequence). The CDR3 totals 11 residues. This chain's CDR3 is CASSFKNEQFF. Here the CDR3 DNA reads TGTGCCAGCAGCTTTAAGAATGAGCAGTTCTTC.

This clonotype showed up many times. The rearrangement joins TRBV5-1 to TRBJ2-6; perhaps TRBD1 as D (6 bases). Trimming removed 1 base from V and 2 bases from J, with 13 bases in between. Germline V lookup: CDR1 SGHRS, CDR2 YFSETQ. This CDR3 is built from 17 residues. The CDR3 protein is CASSLRQETAGANVLTF. The DNA for the CDR3 is TGCGCCAGCAGCTTGAGACAGGAAACGGCTGGGGCCAACGTCCTGACTTTC.

This clonotype was detected ten times or more. This chain connects TRBV6-6 to TRBJ2-1; a weak D match, TRBD1 (7 bases). Trimming shortened V by 4 bases and J by 1 base, and 17 bases separated the two germline ends. This CDR3 spans 17 amino acids. Per the germline V gene, CDR1 is MNHNY and CDR2 is SVGAGI (reference sequence). CDR3 nucleotide sequence: TGTGCCAGCAGTTTTGTTTGGGGGGACAGATCCTACAATGAGCAGTTCTTC. Protein product: CASSFVWGDRSYNEQFF.

This clonotype was seen ten or more times. V and J are TRBV6-2 or TRBV6-3 and TRBJ2-3, with D perhaps TRBD1 (6 bases). CDR1 MNHEY and CDR2 SVGEGT come from the germline V gene. V was trimmed by 6 bases and J by 0 bases, leaving 13 bases between them. CDR3 length: 15 residues. CDR3 DNA sequence: TGTGCCAGCAGGGACCCGGGACATAGCACAGATACGCAGTATTTT. Residues: CASRDPGHSTDTQYF.

This clonotype was seen repeatedly, ten times or more. J is TRBJ2-5 and V is TRBV6-6; a weak D match, TRBD1 (6 bases). V gave up 2 bases and J gave up 2 bases, with 18 bases separating them. The CDR3 length is 17 residues. Germline assignment: CDR1 MNHNY and CDR2 SVGAGI (reference sequence). In DNA form, the CDR3 reads TGTGCCAGCAGTTACCCAGCGATCGACAGGCTTCAAGAGACCCAGTACTTC. Translation gives CASSYPAIDRLQETQYF.

The table lists this clonotype with a count of one. As the CDR3 is not closed by the conserved phenylalanine or tryptophan, this likely results from a read error. The DNA is left out, because the CDR3 cannot be placed on it with certainty; the CDR3 is given as TCRdb lists it. The V call is TRBV2, the J call TRBJ2-7; TRBD1 is the table's D call, not checked against the DNA. In germline, CDR1 is SNHLY, CDR2 FYNNEI. The length of the CDR3 is 12 amino acids, counting both ends. The CDR3 loop reads CASSEDWVSRGY.

V and J are TRBV27 and TRBJ1-5; D is ambiguous. Trimming pared 3 bases from V and 3 bases from J, leaving 6 bases between. The CDR3 spans 13 residues. Germline V gene data show CDR1 as MNHEY and CDR2 as SMNVEV (reference sequence). CDR3 amino acids: CASSLDYNQPQHF. CDR3 in DNA: TGTGCCAGCAGTTTGGACTACAATCAGCCCCAGCATTTT.

In its sample, this clonotype was seen many times. This chain links TRBV9 with TRBJ2-7, with TRBD1 identical over 10 bases. Trimming removed 4 bases from V and 6 bases from J; junction bases left unmatched: 10. The length of the CDR3 is 15 residues. From germline, CDR1 is SGDLS and CDR2 YYNGEE. The CDR3 DNA follows: TGTGCCAGCAGCCCTGTAGGACAGGGGGTTACCGAGCAGTACTTC. It is translated as CASSPVGQGVTEQYF.

The rearrangement joins TRBV6-1 to TRBJ2-3, with D possibly TRBD2 on 6 matching bases. V gave up 1 base and J gave up 4 bases, with 15 bases separating them. This CDR3 comprises 16 residues. From germline, CDR1 is MNHNS and CDR2 SASEGT. CDR3 amino acids: CASSEVGLALSDTQYF. Written as DNA, the CDR3 is TGTGCCAGCAGTGAAGTGGGACTTGCCCTTTCAGATACGCAGTATTTT.